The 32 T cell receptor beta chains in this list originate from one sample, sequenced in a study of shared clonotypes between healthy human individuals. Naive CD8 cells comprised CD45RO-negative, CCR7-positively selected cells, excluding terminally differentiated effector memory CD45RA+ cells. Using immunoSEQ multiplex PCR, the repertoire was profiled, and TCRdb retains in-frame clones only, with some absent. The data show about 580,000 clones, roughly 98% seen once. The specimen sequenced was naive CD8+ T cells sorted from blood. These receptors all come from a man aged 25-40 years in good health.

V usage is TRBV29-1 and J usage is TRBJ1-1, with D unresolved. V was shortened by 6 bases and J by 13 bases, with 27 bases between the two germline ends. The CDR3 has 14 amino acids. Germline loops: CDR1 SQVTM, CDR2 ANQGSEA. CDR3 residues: CSVGSGRMPDGVFF. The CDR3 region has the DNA TGCAGCGTCGGCAGCGGCCGTATGCCGGACGGCGTTTTCTTT.

CDR3 DNA sequence: TGTGCCAGCAGTTCTACCGCTTTTCCCTCCTCAAGGGGCACCATATATTTT. Residues: CASSSTAFPSSRGTIYF. V and J are TRBV27 and TRBJ1-3; the D gene is possibly TRBD1 (5 bases). This CDR3 spans 17 amino acids. Trimming took off 4 bases at V and 9 bases at J, with 25 bases between the two ends. Germline V gene lookup returns CDR1 MNHEY and CDR2 SMNVEV (reference sequence).

CDR3 DNA: TGTGCCAGCAGCCCTAGACTGCCAGATACGCAGTATTTT. Translated: CASSPRLPDTQYF. This rearrangement joins TRBV11-2 to TRBJ2-3; D is unclear. Trimming cost V 5 bases and J 4 bases, with 10 bases left between them. Germline CDR1 and CDR2: SGHAT and FQNNGV. The CDR3 contains 13 residues.

The CDR3, as DNA: TGTGCCAGTAGTCCGGTAGCGCACACCTACAATGAGCAGTTCTTC. Protein: CASSPVAHTYNEQFF. The chain joins TRBV19 to TRBJ2-1, with a tentative D call TRBD2 (5 bases). This CDR3 is built from 15 residues. Germline V gives CDR1 LNHDA, CDR2 SQIVND (reference sequence). The V end lost 5 bases, the J end lost 2 bases, and 13 bases lay between the germline ends. The whole variable domain, filled in from reference TRBV19 and TRBJ2-1, reads DGGITQSPKYLFRKEGQNVTLSCEQNLNHDAMYWYRQDPGQGLRLIYYSQIVNDFQKGDIAEGYSVSREKKESFPLTVTSAQKNPTAFYLCASSPVAHTYNEQFFGPGTRLTVL.

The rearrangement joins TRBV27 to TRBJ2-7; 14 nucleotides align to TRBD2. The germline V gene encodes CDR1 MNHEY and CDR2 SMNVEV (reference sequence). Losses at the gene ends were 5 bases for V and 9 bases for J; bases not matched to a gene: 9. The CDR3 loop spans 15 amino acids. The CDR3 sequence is CASSAGLAGVMGQYF. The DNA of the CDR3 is TGTGCCAGCAGTGCGGGACTAGCGGGAGTAATGGGGCAGTACTTC.

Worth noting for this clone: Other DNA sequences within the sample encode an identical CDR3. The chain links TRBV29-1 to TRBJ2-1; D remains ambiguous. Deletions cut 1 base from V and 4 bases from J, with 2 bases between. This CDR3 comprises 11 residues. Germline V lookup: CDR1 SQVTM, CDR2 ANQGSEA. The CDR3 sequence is CSVEVYNEQFF. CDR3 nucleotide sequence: TGCAGCGTTGAAGTTTACAATGAGCAGTTCTTC.

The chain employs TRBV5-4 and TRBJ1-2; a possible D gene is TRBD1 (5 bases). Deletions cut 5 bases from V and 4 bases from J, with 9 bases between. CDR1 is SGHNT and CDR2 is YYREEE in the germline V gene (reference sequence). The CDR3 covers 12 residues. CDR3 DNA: TGTGCCAGCAGGGGCGGGGGCTATGGCTACACCTTC. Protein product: CASRGGGYGYTF.

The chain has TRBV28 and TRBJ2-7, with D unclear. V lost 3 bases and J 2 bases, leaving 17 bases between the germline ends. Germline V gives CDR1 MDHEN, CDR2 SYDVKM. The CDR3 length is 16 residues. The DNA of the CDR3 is TGTGCCAGCAGTTTTGACCTTCCTAAATCGACCTACGAGCAGTACTTC. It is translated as CASSFDLPKSTYEQYF.

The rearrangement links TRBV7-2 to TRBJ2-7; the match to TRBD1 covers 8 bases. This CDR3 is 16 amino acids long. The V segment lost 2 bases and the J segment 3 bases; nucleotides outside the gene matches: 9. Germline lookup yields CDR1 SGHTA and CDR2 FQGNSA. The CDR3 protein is CASSLWGTGKLYEQYF. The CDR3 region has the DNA TGTGCCAGCAGCTTATGGGGGACAGGAAAACTCTACGAGCAGTACTTC.

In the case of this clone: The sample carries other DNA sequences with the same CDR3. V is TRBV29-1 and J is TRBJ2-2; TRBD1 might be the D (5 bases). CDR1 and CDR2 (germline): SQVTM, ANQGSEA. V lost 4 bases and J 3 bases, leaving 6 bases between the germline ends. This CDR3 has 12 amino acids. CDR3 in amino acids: CSVVRDTGELFF. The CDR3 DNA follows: TGCAGCGTTGTCAGGGACACCGGGGAGCTGTTTTTT.

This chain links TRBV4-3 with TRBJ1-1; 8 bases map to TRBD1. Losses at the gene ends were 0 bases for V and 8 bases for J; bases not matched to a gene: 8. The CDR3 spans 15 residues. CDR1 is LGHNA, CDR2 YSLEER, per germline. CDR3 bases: TGCGCCAGCAGCCAAGAGGCAGGGGGCGTCTCGGAAGCTTTCTTT. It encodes CASSQEAGGVSEAFF.

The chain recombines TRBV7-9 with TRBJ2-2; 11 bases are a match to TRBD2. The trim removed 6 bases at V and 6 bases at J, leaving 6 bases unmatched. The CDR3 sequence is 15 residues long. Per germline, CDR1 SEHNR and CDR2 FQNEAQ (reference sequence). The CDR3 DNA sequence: TGTGCCAGCAGTTCCAGGACTAGCGGGTCCGGGGAGCTGTTTTTT. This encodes CASSSRTSGSGELFF.

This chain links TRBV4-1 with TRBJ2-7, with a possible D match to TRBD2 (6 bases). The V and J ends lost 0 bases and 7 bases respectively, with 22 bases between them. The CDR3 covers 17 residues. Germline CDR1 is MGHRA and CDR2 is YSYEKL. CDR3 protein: CASSQEGRTTSFWEQYF. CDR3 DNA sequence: TGCGCCAGCAGCCAAGAGGGGAGGACCACGTCTTTTTGGGAGCAGTACTTC.

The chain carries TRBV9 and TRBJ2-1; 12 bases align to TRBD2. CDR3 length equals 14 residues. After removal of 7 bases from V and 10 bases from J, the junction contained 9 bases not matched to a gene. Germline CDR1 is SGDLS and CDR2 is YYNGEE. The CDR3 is CASGSSGRAQEQFF. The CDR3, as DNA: TGTGCCAGCGGGTCTAGCGGGAGGGCACAGGAGCAGTTCTTC.

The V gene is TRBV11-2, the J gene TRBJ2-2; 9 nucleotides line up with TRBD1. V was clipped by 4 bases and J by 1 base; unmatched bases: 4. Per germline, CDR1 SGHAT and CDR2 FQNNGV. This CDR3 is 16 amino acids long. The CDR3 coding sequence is TGTGCCAGCAGCTCGCCGGGACAGGGGAACACCGGGGAGCTGTTTTTT. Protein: CASSSPGQGNTGELFF.

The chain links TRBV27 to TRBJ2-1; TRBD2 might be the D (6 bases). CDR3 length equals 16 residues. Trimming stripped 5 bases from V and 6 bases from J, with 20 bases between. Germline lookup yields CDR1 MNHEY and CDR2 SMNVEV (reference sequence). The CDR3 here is CASSAFGGFGSNEQFF. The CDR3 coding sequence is TGTGCCAGCAGTGCCTTTGGGGGGTTTGGTTCCAATGAGCAGTTCTTC.

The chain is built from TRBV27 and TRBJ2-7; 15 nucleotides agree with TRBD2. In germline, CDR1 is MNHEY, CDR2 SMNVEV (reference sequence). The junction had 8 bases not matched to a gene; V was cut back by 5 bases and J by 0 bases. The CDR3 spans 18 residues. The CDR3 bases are TGTGCCAGCAGTCGAGGACTAGCGGGAGGGGGAAGCTCCTACGAGCAGTACTTC. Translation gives CASSRGLAGGGSSYEQYF.

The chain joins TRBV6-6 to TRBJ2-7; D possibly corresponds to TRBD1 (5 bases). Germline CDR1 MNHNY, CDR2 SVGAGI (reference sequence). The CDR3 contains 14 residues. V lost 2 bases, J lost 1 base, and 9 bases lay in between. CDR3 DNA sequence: TGTGCCAGCAGTTACCAGGGCTGGTCCTACGAGCAGTACTTC. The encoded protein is CASSYQGWSYEQYF.

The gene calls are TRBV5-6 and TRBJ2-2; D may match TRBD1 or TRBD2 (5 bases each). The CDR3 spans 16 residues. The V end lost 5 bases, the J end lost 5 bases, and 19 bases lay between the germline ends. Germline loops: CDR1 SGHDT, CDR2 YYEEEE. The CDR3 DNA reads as TGTGCCAGCAGTGCTGGACTTAGGGGAGTAACCGGGGAGCTGTTTTTT. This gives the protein CASSAGLRGVTGELFF.

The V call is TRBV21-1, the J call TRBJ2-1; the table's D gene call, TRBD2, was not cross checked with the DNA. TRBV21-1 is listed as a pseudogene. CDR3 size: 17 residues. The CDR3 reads CASSIPGTSGRMNEQFF. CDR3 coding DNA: TGTGCCAGCAGCATCCCCGGGACTAGCGGGAGGATGAATGAGCAGTTCTTC.

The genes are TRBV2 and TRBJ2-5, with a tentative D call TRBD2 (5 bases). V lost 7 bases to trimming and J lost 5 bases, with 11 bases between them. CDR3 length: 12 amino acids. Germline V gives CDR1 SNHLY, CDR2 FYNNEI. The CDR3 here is CASTGKRETQYF. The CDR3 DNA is TGTGCCAGCACCGGGAAAAGGGAGACCCAGTACTTC.

This CDR3 reads CATSSRLTPLNEQFF. The DNA for the CDR3 is TGTGCCACCAGCTCACGACTGACTCCCTTAAATGAGCAGTTCTTC. The chain has TRBV15 and TRBJ2-1; D remains unclear. Germline CDR1 and CDR2: LNHNV and YYDKDF (reference sequence). The CDR3 spans 15 residues. V lost 5 bases to trimming and J lost 7 bases, with 18 bases between them.

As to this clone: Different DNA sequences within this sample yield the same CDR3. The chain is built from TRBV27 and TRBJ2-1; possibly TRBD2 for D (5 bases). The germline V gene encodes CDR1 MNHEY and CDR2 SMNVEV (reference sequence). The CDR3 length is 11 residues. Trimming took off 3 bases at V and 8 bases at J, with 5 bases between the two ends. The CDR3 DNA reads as TGTGCCAGCAGTTTCGGGGATGAGCAGTTCTTC. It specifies CASSFGDEQFF.

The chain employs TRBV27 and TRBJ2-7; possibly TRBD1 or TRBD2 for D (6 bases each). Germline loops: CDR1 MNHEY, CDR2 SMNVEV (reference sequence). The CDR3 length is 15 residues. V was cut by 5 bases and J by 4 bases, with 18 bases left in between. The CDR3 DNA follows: TGTGCCAGCAGTCTAGGGGGGACGGCCACTTACGAGCAGTACTTC. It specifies CASSLGGTATYEQYF.

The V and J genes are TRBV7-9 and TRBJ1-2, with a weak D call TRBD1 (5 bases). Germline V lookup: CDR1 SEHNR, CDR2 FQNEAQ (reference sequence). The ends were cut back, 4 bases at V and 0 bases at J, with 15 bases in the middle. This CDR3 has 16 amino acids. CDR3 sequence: CASSSSRDSPNYGYTF. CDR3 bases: TGTGCCAGCAGCTCATCAAGAGACAGTCCTAACTATGGCTACACCTTC.

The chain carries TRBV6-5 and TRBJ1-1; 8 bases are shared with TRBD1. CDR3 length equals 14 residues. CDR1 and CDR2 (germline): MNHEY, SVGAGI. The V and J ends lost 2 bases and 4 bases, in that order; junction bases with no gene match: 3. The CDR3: CASSYKQGATEAFF. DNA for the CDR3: TGTGCCAGCAGTTACAAGCAGGGGGCCACTGAAGCTTTCTTT.

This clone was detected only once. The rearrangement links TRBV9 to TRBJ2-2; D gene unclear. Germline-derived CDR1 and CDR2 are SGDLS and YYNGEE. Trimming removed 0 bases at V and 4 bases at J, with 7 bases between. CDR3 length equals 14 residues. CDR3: CASSVGRATGELFF. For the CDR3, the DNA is TGTGCCAGCAGCGTAGGTCGGGCCACCGGGGAGCTGTTTTTT.

This chain's CDR3 is CASSRTGHYEQYF. CDR3 in DNA: TGTGCCAGCAGCCGAACCGGCCACTACGAGCAGTACTTC. The V gene is TRBV14, the J gene TRBJ2-7; D is undetermined. The CDR3 spans 13 residues. The germline V gene encodes CDR1 SGHDN and CDR2 FVKESK. V was clipped by 4 bases and J by 3 bases, with 10 bases between them.

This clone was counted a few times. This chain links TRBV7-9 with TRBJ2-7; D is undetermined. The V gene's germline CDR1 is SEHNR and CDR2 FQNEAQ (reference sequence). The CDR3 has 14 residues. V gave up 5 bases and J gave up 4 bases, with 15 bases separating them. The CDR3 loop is CASSPEWARYEQYF. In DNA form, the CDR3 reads TGTGCCAGCAGCCCCGAGTGGGCTAGGTACGAGCAGTACTTC.

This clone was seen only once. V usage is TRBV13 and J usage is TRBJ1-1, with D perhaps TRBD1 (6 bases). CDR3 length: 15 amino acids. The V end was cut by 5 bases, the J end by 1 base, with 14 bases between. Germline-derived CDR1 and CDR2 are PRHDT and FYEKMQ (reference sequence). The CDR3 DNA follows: TGTGCCAGCAGCCCAGGGGACGCATCGAACACTGAAGCTTTCTTT. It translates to CASSPGDASNTEAFF. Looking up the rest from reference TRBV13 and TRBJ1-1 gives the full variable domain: AAGVIQSPRHLIKEKRETATLKCYPIPRHDTVYWYQQGPGQDPQFLISFYEKMQSDKGSIPDRFSAQQFSDYHSELNMSSLELGDSALYFCASSPGDASNTEAFFGQGTRLTVV.

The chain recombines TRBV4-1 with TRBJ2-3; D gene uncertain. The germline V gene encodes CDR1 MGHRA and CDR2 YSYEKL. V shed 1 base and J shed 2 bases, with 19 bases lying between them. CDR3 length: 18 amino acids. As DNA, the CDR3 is TGCGCCAGCAGCCAAGGGATCTACCCCGAACCCTACACAGATACGCAGTATTTT. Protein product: CASSQGIYPEPYTDTQYF.

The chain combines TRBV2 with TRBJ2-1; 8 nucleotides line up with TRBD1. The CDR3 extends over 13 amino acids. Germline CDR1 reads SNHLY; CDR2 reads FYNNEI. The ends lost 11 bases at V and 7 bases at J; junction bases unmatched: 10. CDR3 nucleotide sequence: TGTGCCGACAGGACAGGGCTCGGGAATGAGCAGTTCTTC. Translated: CADRTGLGNEQFF.